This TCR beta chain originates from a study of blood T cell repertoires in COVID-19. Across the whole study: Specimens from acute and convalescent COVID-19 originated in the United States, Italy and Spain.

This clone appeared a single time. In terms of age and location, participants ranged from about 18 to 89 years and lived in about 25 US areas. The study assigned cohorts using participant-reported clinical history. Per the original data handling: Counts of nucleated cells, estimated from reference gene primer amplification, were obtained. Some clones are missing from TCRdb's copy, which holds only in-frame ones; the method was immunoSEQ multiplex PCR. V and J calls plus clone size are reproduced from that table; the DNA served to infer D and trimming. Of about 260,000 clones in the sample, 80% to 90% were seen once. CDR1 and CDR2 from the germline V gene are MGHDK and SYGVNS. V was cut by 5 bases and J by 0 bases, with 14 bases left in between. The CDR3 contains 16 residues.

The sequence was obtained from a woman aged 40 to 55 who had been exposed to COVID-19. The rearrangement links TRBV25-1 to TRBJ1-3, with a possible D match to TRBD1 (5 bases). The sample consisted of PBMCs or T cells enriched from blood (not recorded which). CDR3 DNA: TGTGCCAGCAGTCGGGACTTTATAAGCTCTGGAAACACCATATATTTT. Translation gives CASSRDFISSGNTIYF.